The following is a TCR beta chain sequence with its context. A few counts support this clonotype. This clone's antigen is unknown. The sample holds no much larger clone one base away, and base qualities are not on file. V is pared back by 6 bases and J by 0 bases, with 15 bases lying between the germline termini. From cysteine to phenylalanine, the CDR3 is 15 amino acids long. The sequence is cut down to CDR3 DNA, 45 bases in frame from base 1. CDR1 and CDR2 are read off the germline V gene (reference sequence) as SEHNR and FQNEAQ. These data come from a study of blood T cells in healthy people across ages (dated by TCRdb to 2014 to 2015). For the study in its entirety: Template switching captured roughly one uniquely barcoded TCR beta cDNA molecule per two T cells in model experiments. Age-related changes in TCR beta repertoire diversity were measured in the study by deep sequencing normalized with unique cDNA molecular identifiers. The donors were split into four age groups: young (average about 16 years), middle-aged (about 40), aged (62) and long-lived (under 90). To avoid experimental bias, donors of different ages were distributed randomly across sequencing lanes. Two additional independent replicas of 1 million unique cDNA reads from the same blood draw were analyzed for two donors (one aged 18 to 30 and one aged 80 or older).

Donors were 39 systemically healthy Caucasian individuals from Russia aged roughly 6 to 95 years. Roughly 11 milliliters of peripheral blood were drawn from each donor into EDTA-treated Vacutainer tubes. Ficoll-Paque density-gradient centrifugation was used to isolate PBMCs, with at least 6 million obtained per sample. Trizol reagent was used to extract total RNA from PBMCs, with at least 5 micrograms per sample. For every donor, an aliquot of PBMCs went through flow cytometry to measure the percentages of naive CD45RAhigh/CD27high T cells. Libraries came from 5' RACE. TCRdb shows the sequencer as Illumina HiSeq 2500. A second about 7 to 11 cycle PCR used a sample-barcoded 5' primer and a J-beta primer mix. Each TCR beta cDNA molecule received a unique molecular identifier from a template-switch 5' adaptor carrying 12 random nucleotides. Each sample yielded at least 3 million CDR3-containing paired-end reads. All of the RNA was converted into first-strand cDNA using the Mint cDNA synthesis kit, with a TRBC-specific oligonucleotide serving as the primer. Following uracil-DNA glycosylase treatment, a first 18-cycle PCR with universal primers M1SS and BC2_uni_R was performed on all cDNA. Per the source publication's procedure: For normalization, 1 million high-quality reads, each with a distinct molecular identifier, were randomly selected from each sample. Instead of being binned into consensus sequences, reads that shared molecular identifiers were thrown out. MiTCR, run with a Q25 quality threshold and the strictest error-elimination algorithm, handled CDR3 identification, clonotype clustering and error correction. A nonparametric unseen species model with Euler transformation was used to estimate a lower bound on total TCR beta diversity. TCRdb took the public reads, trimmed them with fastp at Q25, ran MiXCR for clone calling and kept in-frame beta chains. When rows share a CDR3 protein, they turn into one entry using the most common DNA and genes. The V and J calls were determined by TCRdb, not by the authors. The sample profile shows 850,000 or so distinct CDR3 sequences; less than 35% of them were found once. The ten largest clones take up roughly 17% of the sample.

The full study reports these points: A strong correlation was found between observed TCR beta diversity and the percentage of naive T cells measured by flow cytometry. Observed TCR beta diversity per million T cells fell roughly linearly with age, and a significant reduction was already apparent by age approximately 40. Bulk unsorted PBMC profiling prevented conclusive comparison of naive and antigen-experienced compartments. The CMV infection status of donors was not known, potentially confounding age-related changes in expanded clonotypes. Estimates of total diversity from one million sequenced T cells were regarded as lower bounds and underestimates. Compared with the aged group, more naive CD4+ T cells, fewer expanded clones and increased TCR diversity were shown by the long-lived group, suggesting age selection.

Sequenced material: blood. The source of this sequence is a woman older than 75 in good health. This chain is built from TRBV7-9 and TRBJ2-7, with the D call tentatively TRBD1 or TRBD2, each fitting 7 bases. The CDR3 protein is CASRPRGDSSYEQYF. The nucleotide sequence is TGTGCCAGCAGACCCCGGGGGGACAGCTCCTACGAGCAGTACTTC.